These 3 T cell receptor beta chains originate from one sample sequenced in a study of neurological immune-mediated disorders. One entry per CDR3 protein, called by TCRdb with MiXCR from the 5' RACE reads. Altogether 65,000 to 85,000 distinct CDR3 sequences are present, 3.2% being singletons, with the ten largest covering less than 5.5%. Sequencing used PBMCs. The receptors were gathered from a woman between 45 and 60 years old with multiple sclerosis.

This sequence joins TRBV7-9 and TRBJ2-3, with D uncertain. Germline V gene sequence: CDR1 SEHNR, CDR2 FQNEAQ (reference sequence). V lost 7 bases and J lost 5, with 10 bases in between. There are 12 residues in the CDR3. CDR3 coding DNA: TGTGCCAGCACCAGCCTGGGAGATACGCAGTATTTT. Its protein is CASTSLGDTQYF.

In this sample, this clonotype turned up many times. CDR3 DNA: TGCAGTGCTAGAGACTCCCTACCCCAGAGCTCCTACGAGCAGTACTTC. This sequence encodes CSARDSLPQSSYEQYF. J is TRBJ2-7 and V is TRBV20-1, with no clear D. Per germline, CDR1 DFQATT and CDR2 SNEGSKA (reference sequence). CDR3 size: 16 residues. V lost 0 bases and J 0 bases, leaving 15 bases between the germline ends.

In its sample, this clonotype was seen many times. The rearrangement uses TRBV20-1 and TRBJ2-7, with no clear D. There are 14 residues in the CDR3. Between the trimmed V and J ends, which lost 2 bases and 3 bases, there was a span of 14 bases. Germline loops: CDR1 DFQATT, CDR2 SNEGSKA (reference sequence). The CDR3 loop is CSARPHASIYEQYF. The CDR3 DNA follows: TGCAGTGCTAGACCCCACGCCTCGATCTACGAGCAGTACTTC.